The 20 T cell receptor beta chains given below trace back to one sample, sequenced in a study of blood T cell repertoires in COVID-19. Assay used: immunoSEQ multiplex PCR; TCRdb lists only in-frame clones, some missing. The top ten clones hold around 1.3% of a sample with around 75,000 clones, approximately 90% of them seen once. The sequenced sample consisted of peripheral blood. The receptors come from a human donor in a cohort sampled during active COVID-19.

This sequence joins TRBV3-1 (or the pseudogene TRBV3-2) and TRBJ2-3, with TRBD2 matching over 12 bases. Germline lookup yields CDR1 LGHDT and CDR2 YNNKEL (reference sequence). V was clipped by 4 bases and J by 11 bases; unmatched bases: 4. The CDR3 covers 13 residues. The CDR3 region has the DNA TGTGCCAGCAGCCTGCAGACTAGCGGGAGGCAGTATTTT. Protein: CASSLQTSGRQYF.

This chain links TRBV19 with TRBJ1-1; D might be TRBD1 (6 bases). Germline V lookup: CDR1 LNHDA, CDR2 SQIVND (reference sequence). V shed 3 bases and J shed 1 base, with 6 bases lying between them. This CDR3 comprises 13 residues. The CDR3 protein is CASSMGQNTEAFF. The CDR3 region has the DNA TGTGCCAGTAGTATGGGACAGAACACTGAAGCTTTCTTT. Variable domain in full (rest from reference TRBV19 and TRBJ1-1): DGGITQSPKYLFRKEGQNVTLSCEQNLNHDAMYWYRQDPGQGLRLIYYSQIVNDFQKGDIAEGYSVSREKKESFPLTVTSAQKNPTAFYLCASSMGQNTEAFFGQGTRLTVV.

The V and J genes are TRBV28 and TRBJ2-1, with TRBD2 identical over 10 bases. With 6 bases clipped from V and 6 bases from J, the junction kept 8 bases outside the gene matches. The CDR3 runs 15 residues. Germline CDR1 and CDR2: MDHEN and SYDVKM. The CDR3 spells CASRPAGGFLNEQFF. The CDR3 DNA follows: TGTGCCAGCAGACCAGCGGGAGGGTTTCTCAATGAGCAGTTCTTC.

This rearrangement joins TRBV24-1 to TRBJ2-1; 8 nucleotides agree with TRBD1. The germline CDR1 and CDR2 sequences are KGHDR and SFDVKD. CDR3 length: 17 amino acids. The ends lost 6 bases at V and 1 base at J; junction bases unmatched: 10. CDR3 DNA: TGTGCCACCAGTACTTCAATCGGACAGGGATCCTACAATGAGCAGTTCTTC. Translation gives CATSTSIGQGSYNEQFF.

This rearrangement joins TRBV11-2 to TRBJ2-7; D ambiguous. Germline V gives CDR1 SGHAT, CDR2 FQNNGV. This CDR3 is 13 amino acids long. V lost 4 bases to trimming and J lost 0 bases, with 7 bases between them. The CDR3 protein is CASSSPYSYEQYV. The DNA for the CDR3 is TGTGCCAGCAGCTCTCCGTACTCCTACGAGCAGTACGTC.

The gene calls are TRBV29-1 and TRBJ2-1; 10 bases are shared with TRBD2. V was pared by 7 bases and J by 0 bases, with 6 bases of the junction left unmatched. Germline-derived CDR1 and CDR2 are SQVTM and ANQGSEA. The CDR3 contains 15 residues. This chain's CDR3 is CSGRTSGFSYNEQFF. In DNA, the CDR3 is TGCAGCGGGAGGACTAGCGGTTTCTCCTACAATGAGCAGTTCTTC.

The gene calls are TRBV12-5 and TRBJ2-3, with TRBD2 matching over 11 bases. The germline gives CDR1 LGHNT, CDR2 FRNRAP. There are 17 residues in the CDR3. With 1 base clipped from V and 3 bases from J, the junction kept 6 bases outside the gene matches. The CDR3 loop is CASGLGLAGSGTDTQYF. The CDR3 region has the DNA TGTGCTAGTGGTTTGGGACTAGCGGGATCAGGAACAGATACGCAGTATTTT.

V is TRBV28 and J is TRBJ1-3; a weak D match, TRBD1 (6 bases). CDR3 length: 15 residues. V shed 5 bases and J shed 1 base, with 12 bases lying between them. In germline, CDR1 is MDHEN, CDR2 SYDVKM. CDR3 in DNA: TGTGCCAGCAGTGGATCAGGGGCATCTGGAAACACCATATATTTT. This codes for CASSGSGASGNTIYF.

The chain couples TRBV5-1 to TRBJ1-2; D possibly corresponds to TRBD1 (5 bases). The CDR3 runs to 13 residues. Looked up from germline, CDR1 is SGHRS and CDR2 is YFSETQ. The V end lost 0 bases, the J end lost 8 bases, and 11 bases lay between the germline ends. The DNA for the CDR3 is TGCGCCAGCAGCTTGGAAGGGGCAGCCGGCTACACCTTC. Amino acids: CASSLEGAAGYTF.

This clone occurred once. This sequence joins TRBV5-1 and TRBJ2-1, with a weak D call TRBD1 (7 bases). The CDR3 covers 14 residues. V gave up 4 bases and J gave up 4 bases, with 12 bases separating them. The germline gives CDR1 SGHRS, CDR2 YFSETQ. CDR3 protein: CASSPAGQYNEQFF. CDR3 DNA sequence: TGCGCCAGCAGCCCTGCGGGACAGTACAATGAGCAGTTCTTC.

The chain links TRBV24-1 to TRBJ1-2, with D unresolved. This CDR3 is 15 amino acids long. Trimming removed 2 bases at V and 1 base at J, with 10 bases between. CDR1 is KGHDR, CDR2 SFDVKD, per germline. CDR3 protein: CATSDSRRGNYGYTF. The CDR3 bases are TGTGCCACCAGTGATTCCCGGCGGGGTAACTATGGCTACACCTTC.

V and J are TRBV2 and TRBJ1-5, with no clear D. CDR1 is SNHLY, CDR2 FYNNEI, per germline. V was trimmed by 0 bases and J by 7 bases, leaving 10 bases between them. The CDR3 has 14 amino acids. CDR3 in DNA: TGTGCCAGCAGTGAAGCGCGGGGTAAGCAGCCCCAGCATTTT. Protein sequence: CASSEARGKQPQHF.

The V gene is TRBV30, the J gene TRBJ2-1; 11 bases match TRBD2. J lost 8 bases, V lost 4 bases, and 13 bases had no gene match. The CDR3 length is 16 residues. Germline CDR1 reads GTSNPN; CDR2 reads SVGIG (reference sequence). DNA of the CDR3: TGTGCCTGGAATGGGGCTAGCGGGAGGCGGGGGGATGAGCAGTTCTTC. This codes for CAWNGASGRRGDEQFF.

The chain has TRBV28 and TRBJ1-4, with TRBD1 matching over 8 bases. The CDR3 runs to 14 residues. Per germline, CDR1 MDHEN and CDR2 SYDVKM. The trim removed 6 bases at V and 2 bases at J, leaving 2 bases unmatched. The chain's CDR3 is CASSTGGTNEKLFF. The CDR3 DNA reads as TGTGCCAGCAGCACAGGGGGGACTAATGAAAAACTGTTTTTT. The entire variable domain, with the rest obtained from reference TRBV28 and TRBJ1-4, is as follows: DVKVTQSSRYLVKRTGEKVFLECVQDMDHENMFWYRQDPGLGLRLIYFSYDVKMKEKGDIPEGYSVSREKKERFSLILESASTNQTSMYLCASSTGGTNEKLFFGSGTQLSVL.

In DNA, the CDR3 is TGTGCCAGTAGTTCTGGCGGACAGGCCCATACACCCCTCCACTTT. Encoded protein: CASSSGGQAHTPLHF. The chain combines TRBV19 with TRBJ1-6, with 7 bases aligning to TRBD1. Germline assignment: CDR1 LNHDA and CDR2 SQIVND (reference sequence). V was clipped by 5 bases and J by 11 bases; unmatched bases: 12. This CDR3 spans 15 amino acids.

This clone was observed a few times. The gene calls are TRBV4-1 and TRBJ1-6; possible D gene TRBD1, 6 bases. CDR3 length equals 13 residues. The germline V gene encodes CDR1 MGHRA and CDR2 YSYEKL. V was trimmed by 7 bases and J by 5 bases, leaving 9 bases between them. CDR3 residues: CASKRGNNSPLHF. In nucleotides, the CDR3 is TGCGCCAGCAAAAGGGGGAATAATTCACCCCTCCACTTT.

V gene TRBV3-1 (or the pseudogene TRBV3-2) combines with J gene TRBJ1-2; no firm D call. V was cut by 0 bases and J by 0 bases, with 8 bases left in between. The germline V gene has CDR1 LGHDT and CDR2 YNNKEL (reference sequence). This CDR3 contains 15 residues. The CDR3 here is CASSQDAGSNYGYTF. The CDR3, as DNA: TGTGCCAGCAGCCAAGACGCGGGTTCTAACTATGGCTACACCTTC.

This clone was counted only a few times. This rearrangement joins TRBV30 to TRBJ1-2, with 10 bases aligning to TRBD1. There are 14 residues in the CDR3. The trim removed 3 bases at V and 4 bases at J, leaving 5 bases unmatched. Germline V gene lookup returns CDR1 GTSNPN and CDR2 SVGIG (reference sequence). The CDR3 protein is CAWRRDRGGYGYTF. Here the CDR3 DNA reads TGTGCCTGGAGGAGGGACAGGGGAGGCTATGGCTACACCTTC.

This clone was detected only once. The V gene is TRBV5-6, the J gene TRBJ2-3; weak D call: TRBD2 (6 bases). The CDR3 consists of 15 residues. V was clipped by 2 bases and J by 3 bases, with 13 bases between them. CDR1 is SGHDT, CDR2 YYEEEE, per germline. Written as DNA, the CDR3 is TGTGCCAGCAGCTTCTTGATGCTAGCGACAGATACGCAGTATTTT. Protein sequence: CASSFLMLATDTQYF.

J is TRBJ2-1 and V is TRBV15; 10 bases map to TRBD2. Germline V gene sequence: CDR1 LNHNV, CDR2 YYDKDF (reference sequence). The CDR3 runs to 19 residues. The ends lost 5 bases at V and 0 bases at J; junction bases unmatched: 13. The CDR3, as DNA: TGTGCCACCAGCGGAACGGGACTAGCGTACTTAAGCTCCTACAATGAGCAGTTCTTC. It yields the protein CATSGTGLAYLSSYNEQFF. Full variable domain (rest looked up from reference TRBV15 and TRBJ2-1): DAMVIQNPRYQVTQFGKPVTLSCSQTLNHNVMYWYQQKSSQAPKLLFHYYDKDFNNEADTPDNFQSRRPNTSFCFLDIRSPGLGDTAMYLCATSGTGLAYLSSYNEQFFGPGTRLTVL.